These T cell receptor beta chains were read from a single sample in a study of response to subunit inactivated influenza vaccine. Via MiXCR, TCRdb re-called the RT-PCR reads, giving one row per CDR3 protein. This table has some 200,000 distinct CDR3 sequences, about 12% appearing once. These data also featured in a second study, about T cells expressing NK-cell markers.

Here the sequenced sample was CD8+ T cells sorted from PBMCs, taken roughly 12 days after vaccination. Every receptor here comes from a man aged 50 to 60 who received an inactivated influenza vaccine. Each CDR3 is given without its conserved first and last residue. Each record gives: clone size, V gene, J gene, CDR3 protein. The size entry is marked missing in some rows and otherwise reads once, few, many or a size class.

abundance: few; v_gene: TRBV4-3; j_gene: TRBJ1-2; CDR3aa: ASSQAEGGYGYT
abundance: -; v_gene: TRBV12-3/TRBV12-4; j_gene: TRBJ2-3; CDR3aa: ASSSSGGAGDTQY
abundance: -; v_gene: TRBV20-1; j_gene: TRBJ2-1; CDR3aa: SARDPGQF
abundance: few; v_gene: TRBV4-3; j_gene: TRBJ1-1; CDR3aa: ASSQLGQGNTEAF
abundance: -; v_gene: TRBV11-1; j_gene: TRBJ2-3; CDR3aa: ASSFPSSGFVLTDTQY
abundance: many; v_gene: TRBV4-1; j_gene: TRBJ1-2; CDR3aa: ASSQKWGASNYGYT
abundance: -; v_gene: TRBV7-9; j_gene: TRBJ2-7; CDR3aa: ASSSSTGKGAYEQY
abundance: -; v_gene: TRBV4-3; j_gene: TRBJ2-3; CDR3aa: ASSHNWAESTDTQY
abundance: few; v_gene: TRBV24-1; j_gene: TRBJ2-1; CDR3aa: ATSGQTSGYNEQF
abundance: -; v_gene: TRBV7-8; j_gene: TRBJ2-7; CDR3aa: ASSPASGQIYEQY
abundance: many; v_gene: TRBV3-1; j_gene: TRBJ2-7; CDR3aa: ASSASRLSGSWSEQY
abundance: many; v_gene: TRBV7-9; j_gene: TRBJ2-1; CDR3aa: ASSRKGWNEQF
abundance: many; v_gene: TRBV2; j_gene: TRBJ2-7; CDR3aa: ASNGQAYYEQY
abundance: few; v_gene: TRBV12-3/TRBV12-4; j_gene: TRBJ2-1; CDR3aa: ASSSIIGGSSYNEQF
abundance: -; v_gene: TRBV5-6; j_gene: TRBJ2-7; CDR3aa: ASSLGAGPYEQY
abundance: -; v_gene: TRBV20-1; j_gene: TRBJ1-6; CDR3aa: SARDPRGNSPLH
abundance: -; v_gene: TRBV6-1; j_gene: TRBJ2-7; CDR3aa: ASSEAPRSSYEQY
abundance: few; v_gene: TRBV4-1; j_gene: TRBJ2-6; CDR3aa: ASRGRHPSSGANVLT
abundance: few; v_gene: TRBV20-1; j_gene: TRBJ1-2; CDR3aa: SASRYT
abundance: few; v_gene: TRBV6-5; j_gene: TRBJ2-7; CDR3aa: ASSYSGDSYEQY
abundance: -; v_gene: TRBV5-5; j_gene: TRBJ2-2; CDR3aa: ASSLDPGGELF
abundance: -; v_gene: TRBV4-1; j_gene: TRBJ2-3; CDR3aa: ASSLRLAGVSTDTQY
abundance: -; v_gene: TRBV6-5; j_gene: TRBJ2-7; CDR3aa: ASSYSTSGSSYEQY
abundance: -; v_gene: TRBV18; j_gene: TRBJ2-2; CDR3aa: ASSPGRDTGELF
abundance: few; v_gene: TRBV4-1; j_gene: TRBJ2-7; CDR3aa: ASSQSPSGVRIEQY
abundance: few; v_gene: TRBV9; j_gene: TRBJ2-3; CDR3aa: ASRREGTDTQY
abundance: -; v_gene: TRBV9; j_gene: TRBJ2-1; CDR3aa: ASSVVWNEQF
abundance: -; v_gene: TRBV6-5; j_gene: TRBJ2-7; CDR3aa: ASGDSRNEQY
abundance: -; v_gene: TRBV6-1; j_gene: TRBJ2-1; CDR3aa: ASSAIGSSHNEQF
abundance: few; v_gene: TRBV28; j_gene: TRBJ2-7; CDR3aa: ASRDSAYEQY
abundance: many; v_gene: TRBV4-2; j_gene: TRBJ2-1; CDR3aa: ASSQVSTGGAYNEQF
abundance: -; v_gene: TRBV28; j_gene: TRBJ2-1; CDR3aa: ASSWGRDEQF
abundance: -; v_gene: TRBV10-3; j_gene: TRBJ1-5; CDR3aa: AINDGTGGGSNQPQH
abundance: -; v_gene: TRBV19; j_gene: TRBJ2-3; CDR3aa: ASSMTGGTDTQY
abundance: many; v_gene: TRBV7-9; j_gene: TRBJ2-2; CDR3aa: ASSLAPRGVGTGELF
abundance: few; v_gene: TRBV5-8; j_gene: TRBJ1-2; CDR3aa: ASSSGTLHYGYT
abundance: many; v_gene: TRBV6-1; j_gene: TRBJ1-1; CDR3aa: ASSTGIAEAF
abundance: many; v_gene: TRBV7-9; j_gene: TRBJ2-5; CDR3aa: ASSFGGEETQY
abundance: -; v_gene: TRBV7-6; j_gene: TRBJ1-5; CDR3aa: ASSLGPGNQPQH
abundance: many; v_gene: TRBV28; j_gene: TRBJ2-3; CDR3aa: ASSPRTGSDTQY
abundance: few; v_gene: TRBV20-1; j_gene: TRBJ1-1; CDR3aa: SARDGAGGEVTEAF
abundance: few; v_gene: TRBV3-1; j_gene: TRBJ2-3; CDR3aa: ASSQEGATDTQY
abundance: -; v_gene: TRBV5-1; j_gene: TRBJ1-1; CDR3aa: ASSLVRGANTEAF
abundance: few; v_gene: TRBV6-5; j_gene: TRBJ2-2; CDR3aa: ASSYLGKAGELF
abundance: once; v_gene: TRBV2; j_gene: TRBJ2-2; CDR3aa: ASSEIWVGAATGELF
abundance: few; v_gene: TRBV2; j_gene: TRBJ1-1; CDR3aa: ASSEGRDRDTEAF
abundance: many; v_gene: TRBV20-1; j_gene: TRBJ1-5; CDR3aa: SARDLRHDSNQPQH
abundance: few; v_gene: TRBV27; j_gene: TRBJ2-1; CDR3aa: ASSPDLASDEQF
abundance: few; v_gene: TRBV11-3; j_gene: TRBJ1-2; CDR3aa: ASSLAPTKNYGYT
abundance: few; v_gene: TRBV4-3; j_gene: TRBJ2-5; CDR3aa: ASSQTQTSRLETQY
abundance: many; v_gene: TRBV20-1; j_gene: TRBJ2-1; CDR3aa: SARFGNEQF
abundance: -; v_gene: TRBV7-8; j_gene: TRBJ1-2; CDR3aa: ASSLTRDSYGYT
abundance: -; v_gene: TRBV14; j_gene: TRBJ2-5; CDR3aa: ASSQDRAGQETQY
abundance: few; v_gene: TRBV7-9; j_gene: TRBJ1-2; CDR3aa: ASSLGANVNYGYT